A selection of T cell receptor beta chains follows, all from one sample in a study of blood T cell repertoires in COVID-19. Data came from immunoSEQ multiplex PCR; TCRdb stores just in-frame clones and leaves some out. This sample has 30,000 to 50,000 clones, with about 90% found just once. The specimen sequenced was peripheral blood. The source of these receptors is a woman in her twenties or thirties in a cohort sampled during active COVID-19. CDR3s include the opening cysteine and the closing phenylalanine or tryptophan. Fields, in order: clone size, V gene, D gene, J gene, CDR3 DNA, CDR3 protein. D genes are given only for firm matches. The listing skips clone size in some rows; elsewhere it reads once, few, many or a size class.

>-|TRBV2|TRBD1|TRBJ2-1
TGTGCCAGCAGTGGACAGGGGAGGTACAATGAGCAGTTCTTC
CASSGQGRYNEQFF
>-|TRBV9|-|TRBJ1-6
TGTGCCAGCAGCTACAGGGAATCCTATAATTCACCCCTCCACTTT
CASSYRESYNSPLHF
>once|TRBV6-2/TRBV6-3|-|TRBJ2-3
TGTGCCAGCAGTTACACCGGGACTTATACGCAGTATTTT
CASSYTGTYTQYF
>-|TRBV29-1|-|TRBJ1-2
TGCAGCGTTGAAGATCCCCCAGGGGACTATGGCTACACCTTC
CSVEDPPGDYGYTF
>-|TRBV6-5|TRBD1|TRBJ1-5
TGTGCCAGCAGCTTTATGGACAGGGATCAGCCCCAGCATTTT
CASSFMDRDQPQHF
>-|TRBV27|TRBD1|TRBJ2-7
TGTGCCAGCAGCACGGGACAGAACTACGAGCAGTACTTC
CASSTGQNYEQYF
>-|TRBV2|TRBD2|TRBJ2-7
TGTGCCAGCGCACTAGCGGGAGGATACGAGCAGTACTTC
CASALAGGYEQYF
>-|TRBV9|-|TRBJ2-1
TGTGCCAGCAGCGTAGCCCAAACTAGCCCTGGATGGGGTGAGCAGTTCTTC
CASSVAQTSPGWGEQFF
>-|TRBV21-1|-|TRBJ2-7
TGTGCCAGCAGCAGCCTAGCGGGATCCACCTACGAGCAGTACTTC
CASSSLAGSTYEQYF
>-|TRBV25-1|TRBD2|TRBJ2-1
TGTGCCAGCAGCAACCAGGGACTAGCGGGATCGAATGAGCAGTTCTTC
CASSNQGLAGSNEQFF
>-|TRBV4-3|-|TRBJ2-7
TGCGCCAGCGGCCAAGCCCCGGGGGAGTGGTACGAGCAGTACTTC
CASGQAPGEWYEQYF
>-|TRBV30|-|TRBJ1-1
TGTGCCTGGAGCAGGGTTACTGAAGCTTTCTTT
CAWSRVTEAFF
>-|TRBV3-1/TRBV3-2|TRBD2|TRBJ2-3
TGTGCCAGCAGCCAAGAACTAGCGGGAGGGCTGGGGAATACGCAGTATTTT
CASSQELAGGLGNTQYF
>-|TRBV5-6|-|TRBJ1-2
TGTGCCAGCAGCTTAGAGGGTGTCATTCCCTATGGCTACACCTTC
CASSLEGVIPYGYTF
>once|TRBV3-1/TRBV3-2|-|TRBJ2-3
TGTGCCAGCAGCCAACGGGGGGCCGCTAGGAACTTTGCAGATACGCAGTATTTT
CASSQRGAARNFADTQYF
>-|TRBV13|TRBD2|TRBJ2-7
TGTGCCAGCAGCTTATTTTCTAGCGGCTACGAGCAGTACTTC
CASSLFSSGYEQYF
>-|TRBV5-1|-|TRBJ1-2
TGCGCCAGCAGCCCCCGGACAGTTGGCAACTATGGCTACACCTTC
CASSPRTVGNYGYTF
>-|TRBV9|-|TRBJ2-1
TGTGCCAGCAGCGCAGAGACTAGTAGGGTAAACAATGAGCAGTTCTTC
CASSAETSRVNNEQFF
>-|TRBV5-1|-|TRBJ2-7
TGCGCCAGCAGTTTTTCGGGGACTTCTAGCTCCTACGAGCAGTACTTC
CASSFSGTSSSYEQYF
>-|TRBV3-1/TRBV3-2|-|TRBJ2-7
TGTGCCAGCAGCCAAGCACCCGAGAGCTCCTACGAGCAGTACTTC
CASSQAPESSYEQYF
>few|TRBV7-9|-|TRBJ2-5
TGTGCCAGCAGCTTAGCCGACGGGGGTGAAGAGACCCAGTACTTC
CASSLADGGEETQYF
>-|TRBV24-1|TRBD1|TRBJ2-7
TGTGCCACCAGTGATTCCCGGACAGGAGGCTACGAGCAGTACTTC
CATSDSRTGGYEQYF
>-|TRBV10-3|TRBD1|TRBJ2-3
TGTGCCATCAGTGAGGGGACAGGTAGCACAGATACGCAGTATTTT
CAISEGTGSTDTQYF
>-|TRBV11-2|-|TRBJ1-4
TGTGCCAGCAGCTTTCCCTTCTCGAAAGGGGGGGACGAAAAACTGTTTTTT
CASSFPFSKGGDEKLFF
>-|TRBV6-5|-|TRBJ2-1
TGTGCCAGCAGTTACACAAATGGACAGTTCTATGAGCAGTTCTTC
CASSYTNGQFYEQFF
>once|TRBV5-1|TRBD1|TRBJ2-1
TGCGCCAGCAGCTATTCCGGGACAGGGGGGCGCAATGAGCAGTTCTTC
CASSYSGTGGRNEQFF
>-|TRBV2|-|TRBJ2-1
TGTGCCAGCAGTGAAGGACTACCCCCCTACAATGAGCAGTTCTTC
CASSEGLPPYNEQFF
>-|TRBV7-9|-|TRBJ2-1
TGTGCCAGCAGCCCAGGGGTGCAGGGGGGACGAGAGCAGTTCTTC
CASSPGVQGGREQFF
>-|TRBV18|-|TRBJ2-2
TGTGCCAGCTCACCAATGACTAGAAGTCCCGGGGAGCTGTTTTTT
CASSPMTRSPGELFF
>-|TRBV27|TRBD1|TRBJ2-7
TGTGCCAGCAGTTTATACGGACAGGTAGCCTACGAGCAGTACTTC
CASSLYGQVAYEQYF
>once|TRBV30|TRBD1|TRBJ1-1
TGTGCCTGGAGGGGGGACAGGGGGCTAGGAGCTGAAGCTTTCTTT
CAWRGDRGLGAEAFF
>-|TRBV5-6|TRBD2|TRBJ2-5
TGTGCCAGCAGCCGGAGACTAGCGAGAGAAGCGGAGACCCAGTACTTC
CASSRRLAREAETQYF
>-|TRBV29-1|TRBD2|TRBJ2-1
TGCAGCGTGAGACTAGCGGGAGGTAATGAGCAGTTCTTC
CSVRLAGGNEQFF
>-|TRBV5-1|TRBD2|TRBJ2-3
TGCGCCAGCAGCGCCGGGACTAACACAGATACGCAGTATTTT
CASSAGTNTDTQYF
>-|TRBV27|-|TRBJ2-1
TGTGCCAGCAGTTTATACAGCTCCTACAATGAGCAGTTCTTC
CASSLYSSYNEQFF
>-|TRBV27|-|TRBJ1-6
TGTGCCAGCAGAGTCCAGGGTGTCTATAATTCACCCCTCCACTTT
CASRVQGVYNSPLHF
>once|TRBV5-1|-|TRBJ2-3
TGCGCCAGCAGCCCGGGGAGCACAGATACGCAGTATTTT
CASSPGSTDTQYF
>-|TRBV5-1|-|TRBJ1-1
TGCGCCAGCAGCTTGGATCCCCAGAAAACTGAAGCTTTCTTT
CASSLDPQKTEAFF
>-|TRBV28|-|TRBJ2-4
TGTGCCAGCAGTTTCGGTGACAGCAAAATTTTAGCCAAAAACATTCAGTACTTC
CASSFGDSKILAKNIQYF
>-|TRBV24-1|TRBD2|TRBJ2-7
TGTGCCACCAGTGATTCCCGAGCGGGAGGAATGTACGAGCAGTACTTC
CATSDSRAGGMYEQYF